The TCR beta chain described here comes from a study of blood T cell repertoires in COVID-19 (dated by TCRdb to the early 2020s). General notes on the study: The collaborator samples originated in the United States, Italy and Spain and spanned the acute and convalescent phases of COVID-19. The prospective study material was composed of cDNA or gDNA derived from T cells, B-cell-depleted T cells, or PBMCs. Subjects who had been exposed to COVID-19, were actively infected with it, or had recovered from it provided the deeply sampled blood TCRbeta repertoires that made up the dataset. The repertoires were released in a freely available public database intended as a resource for research on the immune response to SARS-CoV-2. The samples were drawn from two sources: the first 160 participants of the ongoing ImmuneRACE study, and 1,200 or so subjects contributed by 6 global collaborators. Sample metadata almost always included a de-identified subject ID, COVID-19 status, age in years and sex. Where HLA class I and class II types were available, the types were taken from metadata supplied by the sample provider, not from assay-based typing.

Participants in the prospective study were enrolled through a virtual design, were aged roughly 18 to 100 years, and lived in about two dozen United States geographic areas. Cohort assignment in the prospective study relied on participant-reported clinical history from a screening survey and a study questionnaire. Recovered participants in ImmuneRACE Cohort 3 were defined as having two consecutive negative NP/OP PCR tests, clearance from a healthcare professional, or resolution of symptoms. In the prospective study, mobile phlebotomists collected whole blood, serum and a nasopharyngeal or oropharyngeal swab from each participant. Participants in the prospective study had the option to provide additional blood draws and questionnaires over an approximately 2-month period. Prospective study blood samples were shipped either frozen or at room temperature before DNA extraction. The immunoSEQ Assay, a bias-controlled multiplex PCR, was used to amplify TCRbeta CDR3 regions from genomic DNA. The study's own analysis went as follows. The number of nucleated cells in each sample was estimated from the amplification of reference gene primers within the assay. Sequence reads were collapsed and filtered to measure the absolute abundance of every unique TCRbeta CDR3 rearrangement. Productive Simpson clonality was computed per sample as the square root of Simpson's diversity index over productive rearrangements. The immuneACCESS repertoire file appears here via TCRdb, limited to in-frame rearrangements. These files lack a portion of the clones; in checked studies, under half of the deficit traces to unresolved V genes, and the cause of the others is not known. The V and J calls and the clone size are those of that table, but D and trimming were determined from the DNA. The sample table records around 300,000 clones; roughly 90% of these occur just once. Around 0.9% of the sample is held by the ten biggest clonotypes.

Remarks on this clone: It has no known antigen specificity. There are no base qualities to consult, and no much larger clone falls within one base.

Overall study outcomes, separate from this receptor: The amount of clinical and demographic metadata varied by source and participant and was provided uncurated.

This TCR was sampled from a woman younger than 45 who had recovered from COVID-19. Sequenced input: PBMCs or T cells enriched from blood (not recorded which).

CDR3 reads: CASSLTPQGFDEQFF. The bases read TGTGCCAGCAGCTTAACCCCCCAGGGTTTTGATGAGCAGTTCTTC. Recombination joined TRBV7-6 with TRBJ2-1; 5 matching bases give a weak D call of TRBD1. The trim is 2 bases for V and 8 bases for J, with a gap of 16 bases between the germline ends. The germline V gene provides CDR1 SGHVS and CDR2 FNYEAQ. The cysteine opens and the phenylalanine closes a CDR3 of 15 amino acids. Left in the record is the CDR3 DNA by itself, 45 bases read in frame from the first base.